This TCR beta chain stems from a study of regulatory T cells in long-lasting Graves disease. iRepertoire HTBI primers and Arm-PCR of CDR3 regions built TCR beta libraries. TCRdb recomputed calls from the multiplex PCR reads with MiXCR, one row per CDR3 protein. Here the sample spans about 470,000 distinct CDR3 sequences, 20% to 25% being singletons. The time point here: persistent/refractory GD, antithyroid drugs over 5 years with positive TRAb. The TCR library was made from RNA extracted from PBMCs. CDR1 and CDR2 (germline): MDHEN, SYDVKM. The CDR3 loop spans 16 amino acids. Losses at the gene ends were 5 bases for V and 3 bases for J; bases not matched to a gene: 10.

The source was peripheral blood mononuclear cells (PBMCs), collected when the disease was refractory, from a patient treated with antithyroid drugs. The chain links TRBV28 to TRBJ2-5; 9 positions agree with TRBD2. The source is a female donor with Graves disease. The CDR3: CASSPLGLAGEETQYF. As DNA, the CDR3 is TGTGCCAGCAGTCCCCTGGGGTTAGCGGGAGAAGAGACCCAGTACTTC.